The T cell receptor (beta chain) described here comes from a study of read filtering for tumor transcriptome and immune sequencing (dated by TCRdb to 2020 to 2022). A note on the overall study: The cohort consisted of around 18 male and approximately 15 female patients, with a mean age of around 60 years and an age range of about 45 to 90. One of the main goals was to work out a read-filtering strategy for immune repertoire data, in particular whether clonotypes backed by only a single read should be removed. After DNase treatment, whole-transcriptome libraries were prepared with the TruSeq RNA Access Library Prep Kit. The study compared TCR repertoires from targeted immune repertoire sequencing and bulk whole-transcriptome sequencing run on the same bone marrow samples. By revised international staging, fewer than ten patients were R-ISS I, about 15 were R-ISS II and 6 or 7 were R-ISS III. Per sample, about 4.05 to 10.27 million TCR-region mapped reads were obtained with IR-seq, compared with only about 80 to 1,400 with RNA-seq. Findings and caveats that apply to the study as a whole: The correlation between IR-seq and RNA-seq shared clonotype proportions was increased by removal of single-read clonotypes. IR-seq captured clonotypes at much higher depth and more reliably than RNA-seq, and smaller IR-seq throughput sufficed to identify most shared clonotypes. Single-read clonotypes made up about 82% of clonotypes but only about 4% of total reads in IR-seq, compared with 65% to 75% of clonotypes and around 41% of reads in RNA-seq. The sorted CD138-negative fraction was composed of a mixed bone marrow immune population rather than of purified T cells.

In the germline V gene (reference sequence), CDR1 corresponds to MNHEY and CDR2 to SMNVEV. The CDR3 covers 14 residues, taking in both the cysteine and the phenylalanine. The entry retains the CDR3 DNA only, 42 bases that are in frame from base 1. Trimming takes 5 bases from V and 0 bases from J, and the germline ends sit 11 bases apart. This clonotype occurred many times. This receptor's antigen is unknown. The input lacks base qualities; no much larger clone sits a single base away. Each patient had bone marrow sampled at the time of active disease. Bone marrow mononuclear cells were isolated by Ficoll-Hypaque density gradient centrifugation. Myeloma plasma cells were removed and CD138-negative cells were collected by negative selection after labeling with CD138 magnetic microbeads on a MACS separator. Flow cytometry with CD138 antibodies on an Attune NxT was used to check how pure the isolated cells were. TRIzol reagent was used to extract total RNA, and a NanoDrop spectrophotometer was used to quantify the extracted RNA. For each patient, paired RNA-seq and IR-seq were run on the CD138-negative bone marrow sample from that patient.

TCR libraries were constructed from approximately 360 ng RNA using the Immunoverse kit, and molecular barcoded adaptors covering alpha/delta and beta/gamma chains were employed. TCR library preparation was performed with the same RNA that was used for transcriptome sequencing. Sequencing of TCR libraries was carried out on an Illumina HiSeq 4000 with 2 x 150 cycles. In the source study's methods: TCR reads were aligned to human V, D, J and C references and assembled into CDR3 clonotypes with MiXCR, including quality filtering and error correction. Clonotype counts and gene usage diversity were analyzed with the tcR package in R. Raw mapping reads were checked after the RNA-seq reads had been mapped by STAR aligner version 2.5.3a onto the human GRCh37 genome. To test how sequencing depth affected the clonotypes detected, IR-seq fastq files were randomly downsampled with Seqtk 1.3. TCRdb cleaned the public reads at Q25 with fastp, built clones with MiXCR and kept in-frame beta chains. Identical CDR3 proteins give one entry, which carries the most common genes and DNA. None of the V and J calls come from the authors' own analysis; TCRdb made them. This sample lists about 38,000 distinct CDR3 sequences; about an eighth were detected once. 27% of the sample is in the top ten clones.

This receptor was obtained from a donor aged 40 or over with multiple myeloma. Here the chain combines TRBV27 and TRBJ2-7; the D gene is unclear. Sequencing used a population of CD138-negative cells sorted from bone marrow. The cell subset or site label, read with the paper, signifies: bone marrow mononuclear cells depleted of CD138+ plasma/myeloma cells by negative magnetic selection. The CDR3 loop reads CASSPSPFSYEQYF. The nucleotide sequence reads TGTGCCAGCAGTCCAAGTCCATTCTCCTACGAGCAGTACTTC.